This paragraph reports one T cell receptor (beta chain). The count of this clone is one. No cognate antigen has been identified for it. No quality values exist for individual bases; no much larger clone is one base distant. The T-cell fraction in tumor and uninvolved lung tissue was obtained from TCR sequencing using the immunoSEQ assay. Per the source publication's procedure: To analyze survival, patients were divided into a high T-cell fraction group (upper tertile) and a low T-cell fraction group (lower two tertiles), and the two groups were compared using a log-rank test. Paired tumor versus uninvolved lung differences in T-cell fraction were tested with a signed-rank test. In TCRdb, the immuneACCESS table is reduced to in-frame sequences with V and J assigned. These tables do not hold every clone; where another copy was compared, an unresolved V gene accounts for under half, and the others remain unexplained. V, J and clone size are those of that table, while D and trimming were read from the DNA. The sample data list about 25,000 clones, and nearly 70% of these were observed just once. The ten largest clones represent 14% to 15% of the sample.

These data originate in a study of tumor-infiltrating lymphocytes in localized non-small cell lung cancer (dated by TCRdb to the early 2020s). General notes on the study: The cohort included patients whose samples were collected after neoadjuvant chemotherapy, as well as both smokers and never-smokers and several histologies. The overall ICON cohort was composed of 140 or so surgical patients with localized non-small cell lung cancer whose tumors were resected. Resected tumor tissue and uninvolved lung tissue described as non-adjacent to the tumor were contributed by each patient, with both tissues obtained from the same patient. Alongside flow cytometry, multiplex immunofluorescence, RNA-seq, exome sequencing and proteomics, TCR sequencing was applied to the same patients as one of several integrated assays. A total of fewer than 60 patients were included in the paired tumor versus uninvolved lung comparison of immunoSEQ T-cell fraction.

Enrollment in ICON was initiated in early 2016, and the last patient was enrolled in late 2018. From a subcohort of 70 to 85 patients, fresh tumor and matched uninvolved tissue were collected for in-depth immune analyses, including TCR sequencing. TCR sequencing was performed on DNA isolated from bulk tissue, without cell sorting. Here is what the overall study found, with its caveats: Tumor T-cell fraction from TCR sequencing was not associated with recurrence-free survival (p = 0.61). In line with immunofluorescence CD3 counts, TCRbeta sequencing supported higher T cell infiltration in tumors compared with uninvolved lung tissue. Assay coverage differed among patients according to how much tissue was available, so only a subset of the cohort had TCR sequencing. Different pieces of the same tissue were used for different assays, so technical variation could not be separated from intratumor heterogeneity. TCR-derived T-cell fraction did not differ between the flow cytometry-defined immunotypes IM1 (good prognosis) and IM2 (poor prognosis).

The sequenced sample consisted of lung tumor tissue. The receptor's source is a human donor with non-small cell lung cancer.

The nucleotide sequence is given as TGCGCCAGCAGCCAAGATCTCTACAACCAAGAGACCCAGTACTTC. This translates into CASSQDLYNQETQYF. The chain joins TRBV4-1 to TRBJ2-5; the D gene identity is not certain. V and J lose 0 bases and 0 bases, and a span of 8 bases separates them. The CDR3 runs 15 residues from the cysteine to the phenylalanine. Only the CDR3 region is kept as DNA, spanning 45 bases read in frame from base 1. CDR1 and CDR2 are drawn from the germline V gene: MGHRA, YSYEKL.